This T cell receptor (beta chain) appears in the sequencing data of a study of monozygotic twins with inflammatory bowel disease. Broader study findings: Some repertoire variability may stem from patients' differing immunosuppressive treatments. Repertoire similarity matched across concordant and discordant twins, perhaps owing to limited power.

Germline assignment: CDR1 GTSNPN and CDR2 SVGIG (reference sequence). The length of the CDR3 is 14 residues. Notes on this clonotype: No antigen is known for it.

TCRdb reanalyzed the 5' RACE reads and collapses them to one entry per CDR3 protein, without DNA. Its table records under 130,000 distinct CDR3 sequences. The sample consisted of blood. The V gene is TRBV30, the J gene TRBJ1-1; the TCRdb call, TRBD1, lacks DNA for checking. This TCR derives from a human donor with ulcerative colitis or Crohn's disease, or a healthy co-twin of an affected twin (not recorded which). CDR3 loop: CACQGAGRKTEAFF.